Listed here are 20 T cell receptor beta chains from one sample, sequenced in a study of T cells in women clearing cervical HPV infection. Assay: immunoSEQ multiplex PCR; the TCRdb copy retains only in-frame clones and omits some. The sample's table shows about 36,000 clones. The sequenced material came from blood buffy coat. The receptor set was obtained from a woman aged 18 to 75 with a cervical HPV16 infection that either progressed to CIN3+ or cleared (not recorded which).

Comment on this clone: The CDR3 goes on 3 residues after the read ends, and that part is filled in from the germline J gene. The chain carries TRBV6-1 and TRBJ1-1; D might be TRBD1 (6 bases). This CDR3 contains 14 residues. V dropped 3 bases and J dropped 6 bases, with 14 bases sitting between them. CDR1 and CDR2 from the germline V gene are MNHNS and SASEGT. The CDR3 spells CASSERGGRAEAFF. Partial CDR3 DNA: TGTGCCAGCAGTGAGAGGGGGGGGAGGGCTGAA.

In regard to this clone: Read sequence stops 3 residues before the CDR3 end, and the germline J gene provides the missing end. The chain employs TRBV7-2 and TRBJ1-2, with D maybe TRBD1 (5 bases). The V gene's germline CDR1 is SGHTA and CDR2 FQGNSA. CDR3 length: 13 amino acids. The CDR3 DNA, read in part, is TGTGCCAGCAGCTCGAGACAGACCTACGAC. It yields the protein CASSSRQTYD. The entire CDR3 sequence reads CASSSRQTYDYTF.

A remark on this clone: The CDR3 is cut off 3 residues early in the read; its end comes from the germline J gene. The chain uses TRBV20-1 and TRBJ2-7; 7 nucleotides agree with TRBD2. CDR3 length equals 13 residues. The V gene's germline CDR1 is DFQATT and CDR2 SNEGSKA (reference sequence). Losses at the gene ends were 8 bases for V and 0 bases for J; bases not matched to a gene: 7. The part of the CDR3 DNA that was read is TGCAGTTCCTCTCCGGGGGGCTCCTACGAG. Translated, it gives CSSSPGGSYE. The CDR3 in its entirety is CSSSPGGSYEQYF.

For this clone: The CDR3 end falls 3 residues outside the read, so it is completed with the germline J gene. J is TRBJ1-2 and V is TRBV20-1; 8 bases are a match to TRBD1. V was pared by 6 bases and J by 5 bases, with 11 bases of the junction left unmatched. The CDR3 is made up of 14 amino acids. Per germline, CDR1 DFQATT and CDR2 SNEGSKA (reference sequence). Incomplete CDR3 DNA: TGCAGTGCCAATCCAGGGGGCGGTGGGTATGGC. Its translation is CSANPGGGGYG. The full CDR3 protein reads CSANPGGGGYGYTF.

In the case of this clone: The DNA ends 3 residues before the CDR3 does, and the rest of the CDR3 is filled in from the germline J gene. V is TRBV20-1 and J is TRBJ2-7; D gene ambiguous. Looked up from germline, CDR1 is DFQATT and CDR2 is SNEGSKA (reference sequence). The CDR3 has 13 residues. Deletions cut 5 bases from V and 0 bases from J, with 11 bases between. The CDR3 reads CSARHSLSYEQYF. CDR3 DNA, as far as it was read: TGCAGTGCTCGCCACAGTCTCTCCTACGAG.

Concerning this clone: The read gets to within 3 residues of the CDR3 end, and the germline J gene fills in the rest. J is TRBJ2-5 and V is TRBV28, with 8 nucleotides matching TRBD2. Trimming at V came to 3 bases and at J to 4 bases, leaving 4 bases not matched to a gene. This CDR3 comprises 14 residues. Germline V gene lookup returns CDR1 MDHEN and CDR2 SYDVKM. CDR3 DNA, as far as it was read: TGTGCCAGCAGTTTCCGGGGGGGCCCAGAGACC. Translating gives CASSFRGGPET. The whole CDR3 sequence reads CASSFRGGPETQYF. Full variable domain (remainder filled in from reference TRBV28 and TRBJ2-5): DVKVTQSSRYLVKRTGEKVFLECVQDMDHENMFWYRQDPGLGLRLIYFSYDVKMKEKGDIPEGYSVSREKKERFSLILESASTNQTSMYLCASSFRGGPETQYFGPGTRLLVL.

Concerning this clone: Sequencing ends 3 residues short of the CDR3 end; the germline J gene provides the rest. The chain combines TRBV23-1 with TRBJ2-3; 8 bases match TRBD1. TRBV23-1 carries the ORF label, with uncertain function. The length of the CDR3 is 17 residues. With 6 bases clipped from V and 2 bases from J, the junction kept 13 bases outside the gene matches. This CDR3 is CASSLPLGQGHTDTQYF. The CDR3 bases that were read are TGCGCCAGCAGCCTCCCCCTTGGACAGGGCCACACAGATACG.

In the case of this clone: The read falls 3 residues short of the CDR3 end, and the missing part is taken from the germline J gene. This rearrangement joins TRBV2 to TRBJ2-2, with a weak D call TRBD2 (6 bases). The germline V gene encodes CDR1 SNHLY and CDR2 FYNNEI. CDR3 length equals 16 residues. The sequenced part of the CDR3 DNA is TGTGCCACCACTCGGGCGCGGGGAGCAACTAATGAAAAG. This codes for CATTRARGATNEK. The CDR3 as a whole reads CATTRARGATNEKLFF.

Comments on this clone: The CDR3 end falls 3 residues outside the read, so it is completed with the germline J gene. The V and J genes are TRBV7-2 and TRBJ1-1; D is perhaps TRBD1 (5 bases). The CDR3 covers 14 residues. Looked up from germline, CDR1 is SGHTA and CDR2 is FQGNSA. Trimming cost V 5 bases and J 1 base, with 11 bases left between them. The CDR3 bases that were read are TGTGCCAGCAGCCGAGGCACAGGGAACACTGAA. This gives the protein CASSRGTGNTE. The whole CDR3 region reads CASSRGTGNTEAFF.

Remarks on this clone: Read coverage stops 3 residues before the CDR3 terminus; the germline J gene supplies the remainder. The chain has TRBV5-1 and TRBJ2-1, with D tentatively TRBD1 (6 bases). The germline CDR1 and CDR2 sequences are SGHRS and YFSETQ. CDR3 length: 15 amino acids. The V gene lost 2 bases and the J gene lost 8 bases, with 17 bases spanning the gap. CDR3 protein: CASSFNRVTRDEQFF. CDR3 DNA, as far as it was read: TGCGCCAGCAGCTTTAACAGGGTAACAAGGGATGAG.

Comment on this clone: Read data end 3 residues before the CDR3 end; the end is taken from the germline J gene. The gene calls are TRBV28 and TRBJ1-2; 7 bases are shared with TRBD1. CDR1 is MDHEN and CDR2 is SYDVKM in the germline V gene. V dropped 6 bases and J dropped 3; count of bases not matched to a gene: 10. The CDR3 extends over 15 amino acids. The part of the CDR3 DNA that was read is TGTGCCAGCAGCTCAGGGGGAGAGGGTTACTATGGC. Translating gives CASSSGGEGYYG. The complete CDR3 sequence is CASSSGGEGYYGYTF.

Regarding this clone: The read halts 3 residues ahead of the CDR3 end, with the missing end drawn from the germline J gene. This chain uses TRBV6-2 or TRBV6-3 with TRBJ2-2, with 7 bases matching TRBD1. The germline CDR1 and CDR2 sequences are MNHEY and SVGEGT. V dropped 5 bases and J dropped 1; count of bases not matched to a gene: 4. This CDR3 comprises 15 residues. The DNA read from the CDR3 is TGTGCCAGCAGTGTCGACAGGGAGAACACCGGGGAG. This sequence encodes CASSVDRENTGE. The whole CDR3 protein reads CASSVDRENTGELFF.

On this clone: The read terminates 3 residues before the CDR3 end, so the remaining end is supplied by the germline J gene. This chain joins TRBV18 and TRBJ2-2; D perhaps matches TRBD1 (6 bases). The V end lost 3 bases, the J end lost 0 bases, and 11 bases lay between the germline ends. The CDR3 contains 16 residues. Germline CDR1 KGHSH, CDR2 LQKENI. The CDR3 is CASSPKRQANTGELFF. CDR3 bases read: TGTGCCAGCTCACCGAAAAGACAGGCGAACACCGGGGAG.

About this clone: Coverage ceases 3 residues before the CDR3 finishes, and the germline J gene fills in the end. The chain couples TRBV6-1 to TRBJ2-3; 9 positions match TRBD2. After removal of 4 bases from V and 6 bases from J, the junction contained 5 bases not matched to a gene. The CDR3 has 14 amino acids. Looked up from germline, CDR1 is MNHNS and CDR2 is SASEGT. CDR3 amino acids: CASSARGGGDTQYF. The covered CDR3 bases are TGTGCCAGCAGTGCGCGGGGGGGCGGGGATACG.

Details on this clone: With the read ending 3 residues before the CDR3 end, the germline J gene is used to fill in that end. The rearrangement uses TRBV5-6 and TRBJ1-1, with D possibly TRBD1 on 5 matching bases. Germline assignment: CDR1 SGHDT and CDR2 YYEEEE. The CDR3 totals 13 residues. The part of the CDR3 DNA that was read is TGTGCCAGCAGCCCGACAGACCAAGAGACC. Translating gives CASSPTDQET. The entire CDR3 reads CASSPTDQETAFF. Full variable domain (missing parts from reference TRBV5-6 and TRBJ1-1): DAGVTQSPTHLIKTRGQQVTLRCSPKSGHDTVSWYQQALGQGPQFIFQYYEEEERQRGNFPDRFSGHQFPNYSSELNVNALLLGDSALYLCASSPTDQETAFFGQGTRLTVV.

In regard to this clone: Coverage ceases 3 residues before the CDR3 finishes, and the germline J gene fills in the end. The chain joins TRBV24-1 to TRBJ2-2, with 14 bases identical to TRBD2. The CDR3 runs to 22 residues. V trimming: 9 bases; J trimming: 2 bases; junction bases outside the gene matches: 22. Germline lookup yields CDR1 KGHDR and CDR2 SFDVKD. CDR3 sequence: CATFSPSGTSGGLPVNTGELFF. CDR3 DNA (partial): TGTGCCACCTTCTCCCCTTCCGGGACTAGCGGGGGACTGCCTGTTAACACCGGGGAG.

With regard to this clone: Read data end 3 residues before the CDR3 end; the end is taken from the germline J gene. The chain employs TRBV7-8 and TRBJ2-3; 9 bases are shared with TRBD1. The CDR3 runs to 16 residues. CDR1 and CDR2 from the germline V gene are SGHVS and FQNEAQ. The sequenced CDR3 bases are TGTGCCAGCAGCCCCGGGACAGGGACCCCCGGCGAGACG. Amino acids: CASSPGTGTPGET. The CDR3 in full is CASSPGTGTPGETQYF.

A remark on this clone: The DNA ends 3 residues before the CDR3 does, and the rest of the CDR3 is filled in from the germline J gene. The V gene is TRBV2, the J gene TRBJ1-5; D gene ambiguous. Trimming pared 6 bases from V and 6 bases from J, leaving 15 bases between. Germline V gives CDR1 SNHLY, CDR2 FYNNEI. This CDR3 region has 14 residues. CDR3 DNA (partial): TGTGCCAGCAGGGGCGGATTACTAGGTCAGCCC. It codes for CASRGGLLGQP. The full CDR3 is CASRGGLLGQPQHF.

In regard to this clone: The read stops 3 residues short of the end of the CDR3; the missing end is completed from the germline J gene. This chain links TRBV5-1 with TRBJ2-3; D may be TRBD1 (6 bases). Per germline, CDR1 SGHRS and CDR2 YFSETQ. CDR3 length: 14 amino acids. The CDR3 reads CASSLPGQWETQYF. The covered CDR3 bases are TGCGCCAGCAGCTTACCCGGACAGTGGGAGACG. Looking up the rest from reference TRBV5-1 and TRBJ2-3 gives the full variable domain: KAGVTQTPRYLIKTRGQQVTLSCSPISGHRSVSWYQQTPGQGLQFLFEYFSETQRNKGNFPGRFSGRQFSNSRSEMNVSTLELGDSALYLCASSLPGQWETQYFGPGTRLTVL.

Regarding this clone: The read ends 3 residues early relative to the CDR3; the germline J gene fills the gap. V and J are TRBV19 and TRBJ1-1, with TRBD1 as a possible D gene (6 bases). The CDR3 has 16 amino acids. Germline lookup yields CDR1 LNHDA and CDR2 SQIVND (reference sequence). V shed 4 bases and J shed 0 bases, with 15 bases lying between them. The sequenced CDR3 bases are TGTGCCAGTAGTAAAAAGGGGGGGGTGGTGAACACTGAA. Translating it yields CASSKKGGVVNTE. The full CDR3 protein reads CASSKKGGVVNTEAFF.